The 24 T cell receptor beta chains given below trace back to one sample, sequenced in a study of T cells expressing NK-cell markers. For each CDR3 protein, TCRdb gives one entry from its re-call of the 5' RACE reads, without DNA. The sample holds 200,000 to 300,000 distinct CDR3 sequences. Sequences were obtained from blood T cells: a sorted CD56 or NKG2C T cell subset, CD4+ or CD8+ T cells, or bulk PBMC T cells (not recorded which). The source is a man aged 18 to 30 in good health.

This sequence joins TRBV12-3 or TRBV12-4 and TRBJ2-3; TCRdb reports TRBD2, a call that lacks DNA to check it against. The CDR3 spans 14 residues. CDR3 sequence: CASSSGPLRDTQYF.

J is TRBJ2-1 and V is TRBV20-1; TCRdb reports TRBD2, a call that lacks DNA to check it against. CDR1 DFQATT and CDR2 SNEGSKA come from the germline V gene (reference sequence). The CDR3 loop spans 15 amino acids. The CDR3 sequence: CSARGTSANYNEQFF.

The gene calls are TRBV7-9 and TRBJ1-1; TCRdb picks TRBD1, but there is no DNA to check that call. Germline V gene data show CDR1 as SEHNR and CDR2 as FQNEAQ (reference sequence). This CDR3 has 14 amino acids. Here the CDR3 reads CASSLGGQGRKAFF.

The rearrangement joins TRBV12-3 or TRBV12-4 to TRBJ1-1. The CDR3 covers 14 residues. CDR3 sequence reads: CASSLRFRDTEAFF.

The chain has TRBV5-1 and TRBJ1-1. The CDR3 spans 15 residues. Per the germline V gene, CDR1 is SGHRS and CDR2 is YFSETQ. The CDR3 sequence is CASSTDGVRTAEAFF.

J is TRBJ2-1 and V is TRBV12-3 or TRBV12-4; with no DNA, the TCRdb D assignment of TRBD2 cannot be verified. CDR3 length: 17 amino acids. The CDR3 spells CASSLPGTSGSYNEQFF.

V is TRBV10-2 and J is TRBJ2-5; there is no DNA to check the TCRdb D call of TRBD2. This CDR3 has 16 amino acids. CDR1 is WSHSY and CDR2 is SAAADI in the germline V gene. The CDR3: CASSESGGRASRAQYF.

The chain has TRBV20-1 and TRBJ2-1. The germline CDR1 and CDR2 sequences are DFQATT and SNEGSKA (reference sequence). This CDR3 contains 13 residues. This CDR3 is CSARVPAYNEQFF.

The chain has TRBV12-3 or TRBV12-4 and TRBJ2-1; the TRBD1 assignment by TCRdb is unverifiable without DNA. This CDR3 has 13 amino acids. CDR3 amino acids: CASMRWGGDEQFF.

The CDR3 here is CASSEGTVNEKLFF. V gene TRBV5-5 combines with J gene TRBJ1-4; with no DNA, the TCRdb D assignment of TRBD1 cannot be verified. CDR3 length: 14 amino acids. From germline, CDR1 is SGHKS and CDR2 YYEKEE (reference sequence).

The chain carries TRBV10-3 and TRBJ2-1; the TCRdb D gene call, TRBD1, has no DNA to confirm it. Germline CDR1 and CDR2: ENHRY and SYGVKD. The CDR3 is made up of 14 amino acids. CDR3: CAISDSGTAHEQFF.

This rearrangement joins TRBV20-1 to TRBJ2-3; the D gene TCRdb calls, TRBD2, cannot be checked with no DNA. Germline V gene lookup returns CDR1 DFQATT and CDR2 SNEGSKA (reference sequence). The CDR3 contains 14 residues. The CDR3 protein is CSAQRGMPGDTQYF.

The V gene is TRBV7-8, the J gene TRBJ2-5. Germline V gene sequence: CDR1 SGHVS, CDR2 FQNEAQ. This CDR3 is built from 17 residues. CDR3 sequence: CASSLARRLAGSETQYF.

V usage is TRBV29-1 and J usage is TRBJ2-3; without DNA, the TCRdb call of TRBD1 cannot be checked. This CDR3 region has 13 residues. Germline V gives CDR1 SQVTM, CDR2 ANQGSEA. Here the CDR3 reads CSVVQGWSDTQYF.

This chain connects TRBV24-1 to TRBJ2-3; lacking DNA, the TRBD1 call made by TCRdb goes unchecked. CDR3 size: 16 residues. Germline assignment: CDR1 KGHDR and CDR2 SFDVKD. CDR3 region: CATSDSRGTHTDTQYF.

The chain joins TRBV25-1 to TRBJ2-4; TCRdb picks TRBD2, but there is no DNA to check that call. The CDR3 runs to 17 residues. Germline loops: CDR1 MGHDK, CDR2 SYGVNS. This CDR3 is CASGRLGRVLAKNIQYF.

The chain employs TRBV19 and TRBJ2-1; TCRdb picks TRBD2, but there is no DNA to check that call. Germline V gene lookup returns CDR1 LNHDA and CDR2 SQIVND (reference sequence). This CDR3 has 18 residues. CDR3 region: CASSIEQLAPSSYNEQFF.

The chain has TRBV27 and TRBJ1-5; TCRdb indicates TRBD1, and absent DNA this call remains unverified. Germline V CDR1 and CDR2: MNHEY, SMNVEV (reference sequence). The CDR3 has 15 residues. The CDR3 loop is CASSRAGGNNQPQHF.

The CDR3 is CASGLLHGGLAGGLAKNIQYF. V usage is TRBV12-5 and J usage is TRBJ2-4; TCRdb's D call, TRBD2, is unchecked because there is no DNA. Germline values: CDR1 LGHNT, CDR2 FRNRAP. The CDR3 consists of 21 residues.

The chain combines TRBV7-8 with TRBJ2-1; the D gene TCRdb calls, TRBD2, cannot be checked with no DNA. Germline CDR1 and CDR2: SGHVS and FQNEAQ. This CDR3 spans 16 amino acids. The CDR3 protein is CASSLSGTSGRVEQFF. The full variable domain, its missing parts supplied by reference TRBV7-8 and TRBJ2-1, is GAGVSQSPRYKVAKRGQDVALRCDPISGHVSLFWYQQALGQGPEFLTYFQNEAQLDKSGLPSDRFFAERPEGSVSTLKIQRTQQEDSAVYLCASSLSGTSGRVEQFFGPGTRLTVL.

The chain recombines TRBV7-2 with TRBJ1-1; TCRdb calls TRBD1, which cannot be checked without DNA. This CDR3 has 12 amino acids. The germline V gene encodes CDR1 SGHTA and CDR2 FQGNSA. Here the CDR3 reads CASSRPTSEAFF.

The genes are TRBV9 and TRBJ2-5; TCRdb's D gene call, TRBD1, goes unchecked for lack of DNA. This CDR3 spans 16 amino acids. Germline V gives CDR1 SGDLS, CDR2 YYNGEE. CDR3: CASSVSARGQQETQYF.

This chain joins TRBV5-5 and TRBJ2-7. The CDR3 length is 13 residues. Germline V gene sequence: CDR1 SGHKS, CDR2 YYEKEE (reference sequence). The chain's CDR3 is CASSFAVSYEQYF.

The chain recombines TRBV20-1 with TRBJ2-1; lacking DNA, the TRBD2 call made by TCRdb goes unchecked. CDR3 length: 14 amino acids. From germline, CDR1 is DFQATT and CDR2 SNEGSKA (reference sequence). This chain's CDR3 is CSARTSGAIQEQFF.